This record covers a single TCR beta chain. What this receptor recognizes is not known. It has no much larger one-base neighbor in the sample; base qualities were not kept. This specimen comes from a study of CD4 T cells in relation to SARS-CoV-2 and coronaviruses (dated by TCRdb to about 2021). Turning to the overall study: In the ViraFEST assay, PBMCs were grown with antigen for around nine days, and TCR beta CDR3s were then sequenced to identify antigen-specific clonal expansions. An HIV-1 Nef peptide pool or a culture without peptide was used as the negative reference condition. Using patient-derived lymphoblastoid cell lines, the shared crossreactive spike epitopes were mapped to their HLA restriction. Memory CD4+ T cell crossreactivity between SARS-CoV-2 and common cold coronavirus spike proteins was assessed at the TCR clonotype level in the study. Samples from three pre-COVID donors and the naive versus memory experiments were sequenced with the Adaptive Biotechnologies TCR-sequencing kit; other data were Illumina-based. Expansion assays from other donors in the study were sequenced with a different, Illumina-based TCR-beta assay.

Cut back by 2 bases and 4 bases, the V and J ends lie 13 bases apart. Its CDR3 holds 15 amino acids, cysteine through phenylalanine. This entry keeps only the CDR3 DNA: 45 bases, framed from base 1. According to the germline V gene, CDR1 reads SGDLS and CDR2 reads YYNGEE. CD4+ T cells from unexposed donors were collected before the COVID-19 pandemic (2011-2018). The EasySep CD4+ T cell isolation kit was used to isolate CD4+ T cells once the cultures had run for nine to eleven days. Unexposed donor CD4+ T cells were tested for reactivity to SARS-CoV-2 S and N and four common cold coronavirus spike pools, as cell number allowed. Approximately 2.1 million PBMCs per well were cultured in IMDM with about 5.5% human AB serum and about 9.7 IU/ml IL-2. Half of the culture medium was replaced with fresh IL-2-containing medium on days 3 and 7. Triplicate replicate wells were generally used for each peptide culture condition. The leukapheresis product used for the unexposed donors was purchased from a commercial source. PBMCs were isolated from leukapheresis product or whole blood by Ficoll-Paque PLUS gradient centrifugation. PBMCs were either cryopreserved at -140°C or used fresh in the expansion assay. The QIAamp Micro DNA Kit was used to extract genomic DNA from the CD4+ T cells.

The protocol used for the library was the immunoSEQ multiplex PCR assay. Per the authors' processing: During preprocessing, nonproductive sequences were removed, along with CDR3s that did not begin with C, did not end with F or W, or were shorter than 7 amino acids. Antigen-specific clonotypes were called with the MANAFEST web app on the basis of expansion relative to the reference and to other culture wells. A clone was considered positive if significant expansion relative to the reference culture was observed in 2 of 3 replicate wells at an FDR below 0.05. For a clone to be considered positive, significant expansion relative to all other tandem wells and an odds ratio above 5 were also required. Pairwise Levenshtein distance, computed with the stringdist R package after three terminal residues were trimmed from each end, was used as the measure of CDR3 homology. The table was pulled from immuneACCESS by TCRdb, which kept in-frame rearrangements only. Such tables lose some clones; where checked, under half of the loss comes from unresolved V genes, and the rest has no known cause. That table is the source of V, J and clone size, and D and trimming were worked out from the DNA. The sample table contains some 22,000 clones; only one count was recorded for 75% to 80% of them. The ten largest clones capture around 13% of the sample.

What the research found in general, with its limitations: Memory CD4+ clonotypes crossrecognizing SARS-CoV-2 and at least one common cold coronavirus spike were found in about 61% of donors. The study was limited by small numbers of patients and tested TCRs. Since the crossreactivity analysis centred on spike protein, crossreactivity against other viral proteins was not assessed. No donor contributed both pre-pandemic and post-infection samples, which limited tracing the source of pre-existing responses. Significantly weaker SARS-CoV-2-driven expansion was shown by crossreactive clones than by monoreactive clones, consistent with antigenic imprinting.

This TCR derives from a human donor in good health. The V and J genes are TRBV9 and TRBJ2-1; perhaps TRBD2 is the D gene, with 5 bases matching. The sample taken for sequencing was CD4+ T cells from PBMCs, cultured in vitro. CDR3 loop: CASSVEDSRYNEQFF. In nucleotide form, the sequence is TGTGCCAGCAGCGTCGAGGACTCGAGGTACAATGAGCAGTTCTTC.